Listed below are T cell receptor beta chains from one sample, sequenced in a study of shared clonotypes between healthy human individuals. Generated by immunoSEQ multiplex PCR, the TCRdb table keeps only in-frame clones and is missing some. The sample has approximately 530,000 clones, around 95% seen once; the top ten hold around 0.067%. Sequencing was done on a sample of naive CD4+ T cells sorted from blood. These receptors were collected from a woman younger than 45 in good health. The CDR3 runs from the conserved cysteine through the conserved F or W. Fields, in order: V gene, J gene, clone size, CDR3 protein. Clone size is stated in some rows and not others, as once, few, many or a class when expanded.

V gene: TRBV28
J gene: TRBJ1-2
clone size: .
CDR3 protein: CASSLSRRTNYGYTF

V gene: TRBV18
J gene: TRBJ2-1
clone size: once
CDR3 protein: CASSPLSGGINEQFF

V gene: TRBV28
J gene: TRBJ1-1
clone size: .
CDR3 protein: CASSPTFEAFF

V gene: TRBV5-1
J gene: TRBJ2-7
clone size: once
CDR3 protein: CASSLVVGTGSYEQYF

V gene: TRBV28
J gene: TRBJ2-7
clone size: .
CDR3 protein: CASSPDNVLEQYF

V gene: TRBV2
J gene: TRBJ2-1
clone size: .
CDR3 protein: CASSEAALGRGKNNEQFF

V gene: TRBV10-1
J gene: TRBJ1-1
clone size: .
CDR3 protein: CASSSPEGGGGQGTEAFF

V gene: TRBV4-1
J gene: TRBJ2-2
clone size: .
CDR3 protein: CASSQAGDPGELFF

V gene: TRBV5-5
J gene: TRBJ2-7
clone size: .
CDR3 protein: CASTGLAGDYEQYF

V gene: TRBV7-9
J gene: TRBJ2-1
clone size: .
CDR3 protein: CASSLTFLVNNEQFF

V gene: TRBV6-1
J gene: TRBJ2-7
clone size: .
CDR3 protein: CASSSRESYEQYF

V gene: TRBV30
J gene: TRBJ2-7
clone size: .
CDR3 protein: CAWSVLASGYTYF

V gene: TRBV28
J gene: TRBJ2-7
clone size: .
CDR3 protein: CASSFFSGTSYEQYF

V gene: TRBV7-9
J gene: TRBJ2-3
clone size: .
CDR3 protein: CASSFSLPGDTQYF

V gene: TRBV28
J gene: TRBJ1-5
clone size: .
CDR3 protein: CASISWGTGGRNQPQHF

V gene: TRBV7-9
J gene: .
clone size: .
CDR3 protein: CASSPTGGSYEQYF

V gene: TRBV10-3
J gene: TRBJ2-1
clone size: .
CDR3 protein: CAIRSGGSYNEQFF

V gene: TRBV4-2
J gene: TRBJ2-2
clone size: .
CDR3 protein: CASSPFQRELGELFF

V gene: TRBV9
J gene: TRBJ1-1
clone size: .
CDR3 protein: CASSVGAWVQGEAFF

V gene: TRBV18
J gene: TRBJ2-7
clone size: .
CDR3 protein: CASSPGTSGSDEQYF

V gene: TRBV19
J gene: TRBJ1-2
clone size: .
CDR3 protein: CASSKDESYGYTF

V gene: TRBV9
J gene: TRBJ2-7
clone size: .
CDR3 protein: CASSPRTGSGEQYF

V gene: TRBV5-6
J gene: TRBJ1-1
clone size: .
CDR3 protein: CASSVPGQRRGLNTEAFF

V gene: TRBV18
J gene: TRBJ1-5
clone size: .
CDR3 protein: CASSPGQGLDQPQHF

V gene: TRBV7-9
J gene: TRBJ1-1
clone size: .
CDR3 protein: CASSLAFDRAFF

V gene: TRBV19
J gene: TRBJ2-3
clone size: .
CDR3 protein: CASSIDTSGRALDTQYF

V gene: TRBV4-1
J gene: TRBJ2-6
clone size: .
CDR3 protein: CASRQLVGANVLTF

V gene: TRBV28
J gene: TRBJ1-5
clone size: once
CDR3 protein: CASSLIGQGGQPQHF

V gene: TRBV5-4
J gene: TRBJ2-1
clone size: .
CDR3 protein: CASSLRLAGDYNEQFF

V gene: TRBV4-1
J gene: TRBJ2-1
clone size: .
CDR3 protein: CASSQDVLAEYNEQFF

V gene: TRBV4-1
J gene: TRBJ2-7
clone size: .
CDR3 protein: CASSQDRTGGWGEQYF

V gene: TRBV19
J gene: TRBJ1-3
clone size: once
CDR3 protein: CASSIGLSGNTIYF

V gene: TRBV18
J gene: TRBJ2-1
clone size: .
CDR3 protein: CASSPAEWGVPYNEQFF

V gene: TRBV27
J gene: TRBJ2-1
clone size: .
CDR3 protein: CASSFPPSGRNVRTYNEQFF

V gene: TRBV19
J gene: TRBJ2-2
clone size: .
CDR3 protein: CASSSTGELFF

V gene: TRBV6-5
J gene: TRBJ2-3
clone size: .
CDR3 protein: CASRYSLSGSTDTQYF

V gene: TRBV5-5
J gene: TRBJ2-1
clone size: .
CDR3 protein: CASTARGYRDIGNEQFF

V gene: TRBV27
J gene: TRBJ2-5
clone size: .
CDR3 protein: CASTPGPGGSVTQYF

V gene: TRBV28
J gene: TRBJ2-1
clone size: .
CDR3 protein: CASRETSATYNEQFF

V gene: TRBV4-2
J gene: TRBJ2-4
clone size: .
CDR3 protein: CASSQQIRQTEWGGIQYF

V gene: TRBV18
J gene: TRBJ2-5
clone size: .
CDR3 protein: CASSTSGEETQYF

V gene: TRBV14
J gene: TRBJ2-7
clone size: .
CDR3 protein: CASSRRGGYEQYF

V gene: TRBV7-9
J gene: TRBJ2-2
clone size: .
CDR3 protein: CASSLLGPNTGELFF

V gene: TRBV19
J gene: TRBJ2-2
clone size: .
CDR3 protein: CASSISGANTGELFF

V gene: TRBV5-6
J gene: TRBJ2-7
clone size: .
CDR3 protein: CASSLLWGSGQYF

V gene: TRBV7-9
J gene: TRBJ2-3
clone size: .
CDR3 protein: CASSPRWDTDTQYF

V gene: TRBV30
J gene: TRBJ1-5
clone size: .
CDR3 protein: CAWSVEGEQPQHF

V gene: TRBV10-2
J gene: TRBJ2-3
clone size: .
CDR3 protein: CASIQQAGTDTQYF

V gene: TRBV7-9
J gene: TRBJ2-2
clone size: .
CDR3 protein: CASSLPPILSGRSTGELFF

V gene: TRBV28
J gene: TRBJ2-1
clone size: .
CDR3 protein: CASTPSSGYNEQFF

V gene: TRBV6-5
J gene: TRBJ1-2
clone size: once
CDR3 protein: CASSHPGDYGYTF

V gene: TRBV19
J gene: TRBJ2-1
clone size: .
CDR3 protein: CASRLDNEQFF

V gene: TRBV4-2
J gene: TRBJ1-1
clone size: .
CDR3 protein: CASSQAVEGNTEAFF

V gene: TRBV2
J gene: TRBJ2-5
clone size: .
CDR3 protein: CASSLSSWVLQETQYF

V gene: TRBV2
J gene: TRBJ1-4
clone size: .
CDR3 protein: CASRGLLNEKLFF

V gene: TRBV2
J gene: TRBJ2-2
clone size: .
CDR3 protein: CASSELETPTGELFF

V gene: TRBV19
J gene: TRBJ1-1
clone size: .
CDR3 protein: CASSILAGGSMNTEAFF

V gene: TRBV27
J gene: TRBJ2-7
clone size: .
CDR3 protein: CARPNRDFFSYEQYF

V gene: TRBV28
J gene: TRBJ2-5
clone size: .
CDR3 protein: CASSPHPRRGETQYF